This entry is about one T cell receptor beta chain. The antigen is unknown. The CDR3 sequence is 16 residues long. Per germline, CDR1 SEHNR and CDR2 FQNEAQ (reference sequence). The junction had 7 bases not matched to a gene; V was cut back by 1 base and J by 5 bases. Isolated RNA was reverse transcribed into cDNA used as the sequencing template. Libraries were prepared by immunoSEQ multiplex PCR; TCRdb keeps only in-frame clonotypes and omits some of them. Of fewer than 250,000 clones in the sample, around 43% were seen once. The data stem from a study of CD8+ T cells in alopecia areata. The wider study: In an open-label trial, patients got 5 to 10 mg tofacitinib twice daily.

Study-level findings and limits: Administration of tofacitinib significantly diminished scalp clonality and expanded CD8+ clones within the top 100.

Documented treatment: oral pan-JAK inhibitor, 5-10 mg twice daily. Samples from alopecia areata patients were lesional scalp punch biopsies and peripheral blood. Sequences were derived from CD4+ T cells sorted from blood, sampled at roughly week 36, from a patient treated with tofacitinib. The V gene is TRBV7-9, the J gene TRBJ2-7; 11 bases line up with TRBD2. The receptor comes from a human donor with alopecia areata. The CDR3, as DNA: TGTGCCAGCAGCTTAGTTATCACTAGCGGGAGCAACGAGCAGTACTTC. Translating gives CASSLVITSGSNEQYF.